Below are 6 T cell receptor beta chains sequenced from a single sample in a study of shared clonotypes between healthy human individuals. Profiling relied on immunoSEQ multiplex PCR, and the TCRdb table lists in-frame clones only, not all of them. The data show around 2,000,000 clones, about 93% seen once. CD8 cells classed as naive were CD45RO-negative and positively selected for CCR7, excluding terminally differentiated effector memory CD45RA+ cells. Sequenced sample: naive CD8+ T cells from PBMCs. Receptor source: a man aged 18 to 29 in good health. Some clones in this sample may be carry-over from other donors' samples.

The gene calls are TRBV4-1 and TRBJ2-1; 10 bases line up with TRBD2. This CDR3 region has 18 residues. In germline, CDR1 is MGHRA, CDR2 YSYEKL. V lost 2 bases and J lost 4; bases outside the gene matches: 11. Here the CDR3 DNA reads TGCGCCAGCAGCCAATTTAAGTCTCTAGCGGGAGATTACAATGAGCAGTTCTTC. Its translation is CASSQFKSLAGDYNEQFF.

The rearrangement uses TRBV30 and TRBJ2-2, with 7 bases identical to TRBD2. Germline V lookup: CDR1 GTSNPN, CDR2 SVGIG (reference sequence). Trimming took 6 bases from V and 0 from J; bases not matched to a gene: 4. The CDR3 is 14 amino acids. The CDR3 loop is CACFSGANTGELFF. CDR3 nucleotides: TGTGCCTGCTTCAGCGGGGCGAACACCGGGGAGCTGTTTTTT. Looking up the rest from reference TRBV30 and TRBJ2-2 gives the full variable domain: SQTIHQWPATLVQPVGSPLSLECTVEGTSNPNLYWYRQAAGRGLQLLFYSVGIGQISSEVPQNLSASRPQDRQFILSSKKLLLSDSGFYLCACFSGANTGELFFGEGSRLTVL.

The rearrangement uses TRBV7-6 and TRBJ2-7; 15 nucleotides match TRBD2. The CDR3 consists of 18 residues. Germline assignment: CDR1 SGHVS and CDR2 FNYEAQ. Losses at the gene ends were 4 bases for V and 2 bases for J; bases not matched to a gene: 9. This CDR3 is CASSSGLAGGFTAYEQYF. In nucleotides, the CDR3 is TGTGCCAGCAGCTCAGGACTAGCGGGAGGGTTCACGGCCTACGAGCAGTACTTC.

This chain connects TRBV7-3 to TRBJ2-7; 9 bases match TRBD2. The CDR3 runs 15 residues. The germline CDR1 and CDR2 sequences are SGHTA and FQGTGA. Germline trimming cut 2 bases from V and 6 bases from J; bases unmatched to any gene: 8. CDR3: CASSLGGRAPTEQYF. The CDR3 region has the DNA TGTGCCAGCAGCTTAGGCGGGAGGGCCCCAACCGAGCAGTACTTC.

This rearrangement joins TRBV28 to TRBJ2-7; the match to TRBD1 covers 8 bases. V shed 3 bases and J 3 bases; nucleotides not matched to a gene: 7. From germline, CDR1 is MDHEN and CDR2 SYDVKM. There are 15 residues in the CDR3. The CDR3 DNA sequence: TGTGCCAGCAGTTTCCAGGGGGCTGTATTCTACGAGCAGTACTTC. Its translation is CASSFQGAVFYEQYF.

The chain links TRBV29-1 to TRBJ2-2, with D maybe TRBD1 (5 bases). V was trimmed by 7 bases and J by 1 base, leaving 10 bases between them. Per the germline V gene, CDR1 is SQVTM and CDR2 is ANQGSEA. The CDR3 length is 13 residues. CDR3 DNA sequence: TGCAGCGCCGAAAGGGGGAACACCGGGGAGCTGTTTTTT. Protein: CSAERGNTGELFF.